These 32 T cell receptor beta chains share one sample of origin, sequenced in a study of post-analysis software for immune sequencing data. Findings of the study overall: In patients, about 5 TRBV segments were more frequent than in controls, with TRBV5-6, TRBV5-1 and TRBV20-1 among them.

Prepared libraries of TCR beta cDNA carried unique molecular identifiers. MiXCR, run by TCRdb on the PCR reads, gives a single entry per CDR3 protein. The sample consists of roughly 400,000 distinct CDR3 sequences, 35% to 45% of them appearing once. Their target antigens are unknown. The sample consisted of blood. The source is a girl aged 2 to 9 with multiple sclerosis.

The rearrangement joins TRBV5-1 to TRBJ2-3; D call uncertain. Germline lookup yields CDR1 SGHRS and CDR2 YFSETQ. The CDR3 extends over 15 amino acids. The V end lost 0 bases, the J end lost 3 bases, and 11 bases lay between the germline ends. The CDR3 coding sequence is TGCGCCAGCAGCTTGGAGGGTTATAAAACAGATACGCAGTATTTT. Translating gives CASSLEGYKTDTQYF. The whole variable domain, remainder taken from reference TRBV5-1 and TRBJ2-3, is KAGVTQTPRYLIKTRGQQVTLSCSPISGHRSVSWYQQTPGQGLQFLFEYFSETQRNKGNFPGRFSGRQFSNSRSEMNVSTLELGDSALYLCASSLEGYKTDTQYFGPGTRLTVL.

The chain carries TRBV4-3 and TRBJ2-3, with D unclear. Trimming removed 3 bases from V and 2 bases from J, with 12 bases in between. The CDR3 spans 15 residues. Germline V CDR1 and CDR2: LGHNA, YSLEER. CDR3 sequence reads: CASSHTVRVTDTQYF. For the CDR3, the DNA is TGCGCCAGCAGCCATACCGTGCGCGTCACAGATACGCAGTATTTT.

This clonotype was counted between two and nine times. The chain joins TRBV28 to TRBJ2-3, with 10 bases identical to TRBD2. V shed 7 bases and J 4 bases; nucleotides not matched to a gene: 11. Germline V gene data show CDR1 as MDHEN and CDR2 as SYDVKM. The CDR3 loop spans 16 amino acids. CDR3 sequence reads: CASKKRGGTFADTQYF. In DNA, the CDR3 is TGTGCCAGCAAGAAGCGGGGGGGTACCTTCGCAGATACGCAGTATTTT.

The chain couples TRBV5-1 to TRBJ2-5; TRBD1 matches at 10 bases. V was pared by 0 bases and J by 4 bases, with 0 bases of the junction left unmatched. The germline CDR1 and CDR2 sequences are SGHRS and YFSETQ. CDR3 length equals 14 residues. The CDR3, as DNA: TGCGCCAGCAGCTTGGGGGACAGGGGAGAGACCCAGTACTTC. This codes for CASSLGDRGETQYF. The whole variable domain, filled in from reference TRBV5-1 and TRBJ2-5, reads KAGVTQTPRYLIKTRGQQVTLSCSPISGHRSVSWYQQTPGQGLQFLFEYFSETQRNKGNFPGRFSGRQFSNSRSEMNVSTLELGDSALYLCASSLGDRGETQYFGPGTRLLVL.

This clonotype was picked up a small number of times. The CDR3 DNA sequence: TGCAGCGTTGCAACTAGCGCCGACACGCAGTATTTT. It specifies CSVATSADTQYF. The chain has TRBV29-1 and TRBJ2-3, with 7 bases that match TRBD2. The CDR3 length is 12 residues. Germline V gene sequence: CDR1 SQVTM, CDR2 ANQGSEA. V lost 4 bases, J lost 9 bases, and 7 bases stayed unmatched.

This clonotype was recorded once. This chain links TRBV28 with TRBJ2-1; D may be TRBD1 or TRBD2 (5 bases each). Germline V CDR1 and CDR2: MDHEN, SYDVKM. V gave up 2 bases and J gave up 12 bases, with 14 bases separating them. The CDR3 has 13 residues. The CDR3 nucleotides read TGTGCCAGCAGTTTAGACGCCGGGGCCGGGCAGTTCTTC. It specifies CASSLDAGAGQFF.

The sample holds a few counts of this clonotype. V is TRBV6-1 and J is TRBJ2-7; D may be TRBD1 (5 bases). The germline gives CDR1 MNHNS, CDR2 SASEGT. V was cut by 1 base and J by 10 bases, with 14 bases left in between. The length of the CDR3 is 13 residues. CDR3 loop: CASSEVFGGQQYF. For the CDR3, the DNA is TGTGCCAGCAGTGAAGTTTTTGGCGGACAACAGTACTTC.

The count of this clonotype is one. This chain links TRBV10-3 with TRBJ2-7, with 8 bases that match TRBD1. The ends lost 0 bases at V and 5 bases at J; junction bases unmatched: 9. Germline CDR1 is ENHRY and CDR2 is SYGVKD. This CDR3 comprises 16 residues. The CDR3 is CAISESCRTGFHEQYF. In DNA form, the CDR3 reads TGTGCCATCAGTGAGTCCTGTCGGACAGGGTTCCACGAGCAGTACTTC.

The chain has TRBV7-7 and TRBJ2-5; weak D call: TRBD2 (5 bases). This CDR3 has 14 amino acids. Germline V gives CDR1 SSHAT, CDR2 FNYEAQ (reference sequence). V lost 2 bases, J lost 5 bases, and 12 bases lay in between. CDR3 amino acids: CASSLNPSGETQYF. The CDR3, as DNA: TGTGCCAGCAGCTTAAACCCTTCGGGGGAGACCCAGTACTTC.

This clonotype has more than one count but fewer than ten. The chain couples TRBV10-3 to TRBJ2-7; D unresolved. This CDR3 is built from 13 residues. V lost 4 bases and J lost 5, with 12 bases in between. Germline V lookup: CDR1 ENHRY, CDR2 SYGVKD. In DNA form, the CDR3 reads TGTGCCATCAGTGGGACCGCCCCGGACGAGCAGTACTTC. Its protein product is CAISGTAPDEQYF.

This clonotype occurred a few times. This chain uses TRBV6-2 or TRBV6-3 with TRBJ2-5; D call uncertain. Germline CDR1 and CDR2: MNHEY and SVGEGT. This CDR3 region has 17 residues. V was cut by 7 bases and J by 0 bases, with 21 bases left in between. The CDR3 protein is CASNWLWAGNHQETQYF. The CDR3 DNA sequence: TGTGCCAGCAACTGGCTTTGGGCCGGCAACCACCAAGAGACCCAGTACTTC.

This clonotype has only a few counts. The chain links TRBV28 to TRBJ1-1; 8 bases are a match to TRBD1. CDR1 and CDR2 (germline): MDHEN, SYDVKM. The CDR3 has 11 residues. V trimming: 6 bases; J trimming: 8 bases; junction bases outside the gene matches: 2. CDR3 nucleotide sequence: TGTGCCAGCAGGGGACAGGTAGAAGCTTTCTTT. Amino acids: CASRGQVEAFF.

This chain uses TRBV6-5 with TRBJ1-2; no definite D call. The CDR3 spans 13 residues. Germline CDR1 is MNHEY and CDR2 is SVGAGI. Trimming stripped 6 bases from V and 4 bases from J, with 12 bases between. The CDR3 here is CASSHDGVYGYTF. The CDR3 nucleotides are TGTGCCAGCAGCCACGACGGAGTCTATGGCTACACCTTC.

This clonotype turned up a few times. The rearrangement links TRBV20-1 to TRBJ2-1, with a possible D match to TRBD1 (6 bases). The CDR3 has 15 amino acids. The V and J ends lost 0 bases and 0 bases respectively, with 9 bases between them. CDR1 DFQATT and CDR2 SNEGSKA come from the germline V gene (reference sequence). CDR3 coding DNA: TGCAGTGCTAGAGAGGGGGCGCGCTCCTACAATGAGCAGTTCTTC. Protein: CSAREGARSYNEQFF.

This clonotype was observed a handful of times. The chain has TRBV20-1 and TRBJ2-1, with 7 bases fitting TRBD1. The CDR3 consists of 14 residues. Unmatched junction bases numbered 5, after V lost 3 bases and J lost 3 bases. CDR1 is DFQATT and CDR2 is SNEGSKA in the germline V gene (reference sequence). The CDR3 reads CSASFQGDYNEQFF. The CDR3 nucleotides are TGCAGTGCTAGTTTTCAGGGGGACTACAATGAGCAGTTCTTC.

The chain is built from TRBV28 and TRBJ2-4; 8 bases are shared with TRBD2. Germline V gene lookup returns CDR1 MDHEN and CDR2 SYDVKM. There are 13 residues in the CDR3. CDR3 amino acids: CATGGPAKNIQYF. CDR3 sequence (DNA): TGTGCGACGGGAGGGCCAGCCAAAAACATTCAGTACTTC.

This chain joins TRBV7-2 and TRBJ2-3; perhaps TRBD2 as D (6 bases). Between the trimmed V and J ends, which lost 1 base and 4 bases, there was a span of 12 bases. CDR1 is SGHTA, CDR2 FQGNSA, per germline. CDR3 size: 15 residues. The CDR3 region is CASSLEPSVADTQYF. The CDR3 DNA is TGTGCCAGCAGCTTAGAGCCTAGCGTGGCAGATACGCAGTATTTT.

The rearrangement links TRBV7-9 to TRBJ2-7; possibly TRBD1 for D (6 bases). Germline V CDR1 and CDR2: SEHNR, FQNEAQ (reference sequence). The CDR3 contains 13 residues. The V gene lost 1 base and the J gene lost 12 bases, with 16 bases spanning the gap. Here the CDR3 reads CASSLEPEGQWYF. The DNA for the CDR3 is TGTGCCAGCAGCTTAGAACCCGAAGGACAGTGGTACTTC. Full variable domain (missing parts from reference TRBV7-9 and TRBJ2-7): DTGVSQNPRHKITKRGQNVTFRCDPISEHNRLYWYRQTLGQGPEFLTYFQNEAQLEKSRLLSDRFSAERPKGSFSTLEIQRTEQGDSAMYLCASSLEPEGQWYFGPGTRLTVT.

In the case of this clonotype: One end of the junction fails to match germline, which may point to a read error. The DNA for the CDR3 is TGCGCCAGCAGCTTGTTGGGGAGCGGCCCCTACCATGAGCAGTTCTTC. Translating gives CASSLLGSGPYHEQFF. The chain employs TRBV5-1 and TRBJ2-1; tentatively, D is TRBD2 (5 bases). Germline-derived CDR1 and CDR2 are SGHRS and YFSETQ. The CDR3 consists of 16 residues.

The rearrangement uses TRBV5-5 and TRBJ1-5; 8 bases line up with TRBD1. The J segment lost 1 base and the V segment lost 5 bases, leaving 8 bases of the junction unmatched. The CDR3 contains 16 residues. Germline assignment: CDR1 SGHKS and CDR2 YYEKEE (reference sequence). The CDR3 protein is CASSSGQGQSNQPQHF. Written as DNA, the CDR3 is TGTGCCAGCAGTTCAGGACAGGGCCAAAGCAATCAGCCCCAGCATTTT.

The V call is TRBV10-2, the J call TRBJ1-1, with a tentative D call TRBD1 (6 bases). This CDR3 region has 16 residues. V dropped 1 base and J dropped 4 bases, with 16 bases sitting between them. CDR1 WSHSY and CDR2 SAAADI come from the germline V gene. This CDR3 is CASSEYGPGEGTEAFF. The CDR3 DNA reads TGCGCCAGCAGTGAGTATGGCCCAGGGGAGGGCACTGAAGCTTTCTTT.

This clonotype was picked up one time. The germline gene is not matched at one end of the junction; a read error may be the cause. This rearrangement joins TRBV20-1 to TRBJ2-7; tentative D call: TRBD2 (7 bases). This CDR3 is 18 amino acids long. Germline V gene lookup returns CDR1 DFQATT and CDR2 SNEGSKA (reference sequence). CDR3 region: CSARGGGGGIYSSYEQYF. DNA of the CDR3: TGCAGTGCGAGAGGAGGGGGGGGAGGGATCTACAGCTCCTACGAGCAGTACTTC.

The V and J genes are TRBV29-1 and TRBJ2-1; D is possibly TRBD2 (5 bases). V was pared by 6 bases and J by 4 bases, with 16 bases between. This CDR3 has 14 residues. CDR1 is SQVTM, CDR2 ANQGSEA, per germline. The CDR3 region is CSVVEGSGYNEQFF. The CDR3 DNA reads TGCAGCGTCGTAGAGGGCTCCGGATACAATGAGCAGTTCTTC.

The chain employs TRBV7-2 and TRBJ2-1; D remains unclear. The CDR3 consists of 13 residues. Germline lookup yields CDR1 SGHTA and CDR2 FQGNSA. V was clipped by 6 bases and J by 8 bases, with 14 bases between them. The CDR3 DNA sequence: TGTGCCAGCAGGCCAGCTAGTATCTATGAGCAGTTCTTC. Residues: CASRPASIYEQFF.

The sample holds a few counts of this clonotype. This chain joins TRBV12-3 or TRBV12-4 and TRBJ1-1, with unresolved D. The ends were cut back, 0 bases at V and 3 bases at J, with 8 bases in the middle. The CDR3 totals 14 residues. CDR3 region: CASSLAGSDTEAFF. The DNA for the CDR3 is TGTGCCAGCAGTTTAGCTGGGAGTGACACTGAAGCTTTCTTT.

V usage is TRBV20-1 and J usage is TRBJ2-7, with 9 bases aligning to TRBD2. The J call is uncertain, as TRBJ2-5 better fits the DNA end. CDR1 DFQATT and CDR2 SNEGSKA come from the germline V gene (reference sequence). The CDR3 length is 14 residues. The CDR3 sequence is CSARGAGGRETQYF. CDR3 nucleotides: TGCAGTGCTAGAGGCGCGGGGGGGCGGGAGACCCAGTACTTC.

This clonotype has more than one count but fewer than ten. The rearrangement joins TRBV7-2 to TRBJ1-2, with 9 bases fitting TRBD1. Germline CDR1 SGHTA, CDR2 FQGNSA. CDR3 length: 15 amino acids. After removal of 4 bases from V and 2 bases from J, the junction contained 5 bases not matched to a gene. CDR3 DNA: TGTGCCAGCAGCTATGGACAGGGGTTAAACTATGGCTACACCTTC. This encodes CASSYGQGLNYGYTF. Combining the CDR3 with reference TRBV7-2 and TRBJ1-2 gives the whole variable domain GAGVSQSPSNKVTEKGKDVELRCDPISGHTALYWYRQSLGQGLEFLIYFQGNSAPDKSGLPSDRFSAERTGGSVSTLTIQRTQQEDSAVYLCASSYGQGLNYGYTFGSGTRLTVV.

This clonotype was seen a few times. The rearrangement links TRBV7-9 to TRBJ2-7; D gene uncertain. Germline loops: CDR1 SEHNR, CDR2 FQNEAQ (reference sequence). V was shortened by 5 bases and J by 5 bases, with 13 bases between the two germline ends. The CDR3 sequence is 13 residues long. CDR3 sequence (DNA): TGTGCCAGCAGCCCCGGTTTTTGGGACGAGCAGTACTTC. It codes for CASSPGFWDEQYF.

The genes are TRBV4-3 and TRBJ2-2, with 7 bases fitting TRBD2. J was trimmed by 3 bases and V by 6 bases; bases with no gene match: 4. Germline-derived CDR1 and CDR2 are LGHNA and YSLEER. The CDR3 length is 14 residues. CDR3 in DNA: TGCGCCAGCAGGGCGGGAGTCGACACCGGGGAGCTGTTTTTT. Its translation: CASRAGVDTGELFF.

This clonotype was recorded a few times. This sequence joins TRBV7-2 and TRBJ1-2; maybe TRBD1 (5 bases). CDR1 SGHTA and CDR2 FQGNSA come from the germline V gene. The CDR3 sequence is 13 residues long. Trimming removed 4 bases at V and 5 bases at J, with 11 bases between. The CDR3 loop is CASSSPGGYGYTF. The CDR3 nucleotides are TGTGCCAGCAGCTCCCCGGGGGGTTATGGCTACACCTTC.

This chain connects TRBV4-2 to TRBJ1-2; D gene ambiguous. V lost 5 bases and J 2 bases, leaving 24 bases between the germline ends. CDR1 is LGHNA, CDR2 YNFKEQ, per germline. The CDR3 has 18 amino acids. The CDR3 DNA reads TGTGCCAGCAGCGGAGGACCGGAAAAGGGAAAGCTAAACTATGGCTACACCTTC. It is translated as CASSGGPEKGKLNYGYTF.

The CDR3: CASSWAYPWALYF. The CDR3 nucleotides read TGTGCCAGCAGTTGGGCCTACCCTTGGGCCTTGTACTTC. The genes are TRBV28 and TRBJ2-4; no clear D gene. Per the germline V gene, CDR1 is MDHEN and CDR2 is SYDVKM. The CDR3 extends over 13 amino acids. V lost 4 bases and J lost 15, with 19 bases in between. The full variable domain, completed using reference TRBV28 and TRBJ2-4, is DVKVTQSSRYLVKRTGEKVFLECVQDMDHENMFWYRQDPGLGLRLIYFSYDVKMKEKGDIPEGYSVSREKKERFSLILESASTNQTSMYLCASSWAYPWALYFGAGTRLSVL.